The 19 T cell receptor beta chains in this list originate from one sample, sequenced in a study of vaccination and CD4 T cells after COVID-19. Treatment indicated: roughly ten-day PBMC culture with coronavirus spike peptide pools or control peptides (ViraFEST assay). The Oncomine TCR Beta short-read assay was applied to DNA of cultured CD4+ T cells. MiXCR, applied by TCRdb to the PCR reads, yields one record per CDR3 protein. The sample lists some 20,000 distinct CDR3 sequences, roughly three fifths seen once, with about 9.4% in the top ten. No cognate antigen is known for these TCRs. Sequencing used CD4+ T cells from blood, cultured in vitro. These receptors came from a human donor who had recovered from COVID-19.

The chain recombines TRBV15 with TRBJ2-7, with D perhaps matching TRBD2 (5 bases). This CDR3 region has 14 residues. Deletions cut 5 bases from V and 4 bases from J, with 15 bases between. From germline, CDR1 is LNHNV and CDR2 YYDKDF (reference sequence). The CDR3 coding sequence is TGTGCCACCAGCGCAGCTAGCAGGCGGTACGAGCAGTACTTC. As protein: CATSAASRRYEQYF. Supplemented by reference TRBV15 and TRBJ2-7, the full variable domain reads DAMVIQNPRYQVTQFGKPVTLSCSQTLNHNVMYWYQQKSSQAPKLLFHYYDKDFNNEADTPDNFQSRRPNTSFCFLDIRSPGLGDTAMYLCATSAASRRYEQYFGPGTRLTVT.

The chain employs TRBV6-1 and TRBJ1-5; D gene ambiguous. The V end lost 6 bases, the J end lost 0 bases, and 12 bases lay between the germline ends. The V gene's germline CDR1 is MNHNS and CDR2 SASEGT. The CDR3 contains 15 residues. The CDR3 is CASSPPSNSNQPQHF. Written as DNA, the CDR3 is TGTGCCAGCAGCCCACCCTCTAATAGCAATCAGCCCCAGCATTTT.

The CDR3 coding sequence is TGTGCCACCAGCAGAGGGGACATTCTATCCTACGAGCAGTACTTC. Translating it yields CATSRGDILSYEQYF. The rearrangement joins TRBV15 to TRBJ2-7, with D possibly being TRBD1 (6 bases). Germline V lookup: CDR1 LNHNV, CDR2 YYDKDF (reference sequence). The CDR3 has 15 residues. Trimming cost V 1 base and J 1 base, with 11 bases left between them.

This clonotype has only a few counts. The CDR3 nucleotides are TGCAGTGCTCCCACACAGGGCAACACCATATATTTT. Its protein is CSAPTQGNTIYF. The V call is TRBV20-1, the J call TRBJ1-3; a possible D gene is TRBD1 (6 bases). The CDR3 runs to 12 residues. Trimming shortened V by 5 bases and J by 7 bases, and 12 bases separated the two germline ends. Germline loops: CDR1 DFQATT, CDR2 SNEGSKA (reference sequence).

This clonotype showed up just a few times. V usage is TRBV2 and J usage is TRBJ2-2; D tentatively fits TRBD1 or TRBD2 (6 bases each). Germline CDR1 SNHLY, CDR2 FYNNEI. This CDR3 has 15 amino acids. Trimming left V 4 bases short and J 5 bases short, with 14 bases between. The CDR3 DNA is TGTGCCAGCAGTGGGCGGGACATCCCGACCGGGGAGCTGTTTTTT. This gives the protein CASSGRDIPTGELFF. The full variable domain, with the rest looked up from reference TRBV2 and TRBJ2-2, is EPEVTQTPSHQVTQMGQEVILRCVPISNHLYFYWYRQILGQKVEFLVSFYNNEISEKSEIFDDQFSVERPDGSNFTLKIRSTKLEDSAMYFCASSGRDIPTGELFFGEGSRLTVL.

The chain links TRBV20-1 to TRBJ2-7; TRBD1 might be the D (6 bases). With 3 bases removed from V and 0 bases from J, the gap between germline ends came to 9 bases. The CDR3 contains 13 residues. Germline V gene sequence: CDR1 DFQATT, CDR2 SNEGSKA (reference sequence). In nucleotides, the CDR3 is TGCAGTGCTAGTCAGGGGAGCTCCTACGAGCAGTACTTC. Its translation: CSASQGSSYEQYF.

The chain recombines TRBV7-9 with TRBJ1-1, with D hard to call. V was trimmed by 0 bases and J by 0 bases, leaving 8 bases between them. CDR1 SEHNR and CDR2 FQNEAQ come from the germline V gene (reference sequence). The CDR3 is 15 amino acids. The DNA for the CDR3 is TGTGCCAGCAGCTTAGCGTGGGATTTGAACACTGAAGCTTTCTTT. Amino acids: CASSLAWDLNTEAFF.

This clonotype was counted only a few times. J is TRBJ2-2 and V is TRBV20-1; no definite D call. CDR1 and CDR2 (germline): DFQATT, SNEGSKA (reference sequence). V was trimmed by 4 bases and J by 0 bases, leaving 9 bases between them. This CDR3 has 14 amino acids. The CDR3 is CSAKDISNTGELFF. In DNA, the CDR3 is TGCAGTGCTAAAGACATCTCGAACACCGGGGAGCTGTTTTTT.

This rearrangement joins TRBV18 to TRBJ1-1; the D is unclear. V lost 1 base and J 1 base, leaving 10 bases between the germline ends. There are 15 residues in the CDR3. The germline CDR1 and CDR2 sequences are KGHSH and LQKENI. CDR3 bases: TGTGCCAGCTCACCACAGGTGGGCCCGAACACTGAAGCTTTCTTT. Protein: CASSPQVGPNTEAFF.

The sample holds one count of this clonotype. The chain combines TRBV6-1 with TRBJ2-5, with TRBD2 as a possible D gene (6 bases). V was pared by 1 base and J by 4 bases, with 10 bases between. The germline gives CDR1 MNHNS, CDR2 SASEGT. The CDR3 is made up of 14 amino acids. CDR3 residues: CASSEVEGAETQYF. The CDR3 DNA reads as TGTGCCAGCAGTGAAGTGGAGGGCGCAGAGACCCAGTACTTC.

This sequence joins TRBV7-2 and TRBJ1-4; 7 bases are shared with TRBD1. CDR3 size: 15 residues. V trimming: 4 bases; J trimming: 3 bases; junction bases outside the gene matches: 5. Per the germline V gene, CDR1 is SGHTA and CDR2 is FQGNSA. The CDR3 protein is CASSSGGAANEKLFF. CDR3 DNA sequence: TGTGCCAGCAGCTCAGGGGGGGCAGCTAATGAAAAACTGTTTTTT.

The chain uses TRBV10-3 and TRBJ2-1; perhaps TRBD1 as D (5 bases). Trimming pared 8 bases from V and 3 bases from J, leaving 8 bases between. This CDR3 has 12 residues. Germline V gives CDR1 ENHRY, CDR2 SYGVKD. CDR3 DNA: TGTGCCATCGGGGCAGACTACAATGAGCAGTTCTTC. The encoded protein is CAIGADYNEQFF.

The chain is built from TRBV7-2 and TRBJ2-5; D unresolved. This CDR3 has 13 residues. Per the germline V gene, CDR1 is SGHTA and CDR2 is FQGNSA. V was trimmed by 1 base and J by 7 bases, leaving 10 bases between them. CDR3 protein: CASSLVLLGTQYF. The CDR3 DNA reads as TGTGCCAGCAGCTTAGTGCTGCTTGGGACCCAGTACTTC. The variable domain in full, completed from reference TRBV7-2 and TRBJ2-5, reads GAGVSQSPSNKVTEKGKDVELRCDPISGHTALYWYRQSLGQGLEFLIYFQGNSAPDKSGLPSDRFSAERTGGSVSTLTIQRTQQEDSAVYLCASSLVLLGTQYFGPGTRLLVL.

The sample holds a few counts of this clonotype. The chain recombines TRBV7-2 with TRBJ1-5; TRBD1 agrees at 10 bases. V lost 5 bases to trimming and J lost 4 bases; unmatched junction nucleotides: 5. This CDR3 contains 15 residues. Germline CDR1 reads SGHTA; CDR2 reads FQGNSA. This CDR3 reads CASSTGQGVNQPQHF. DNA for the CDR3: TGTGCCAGCAGCACAGGACAGGGGGTGAATCAGCCCCAGCATTTT.

J is TRBJ1-6 and V is TRBV30, with 7 bases matching TRBD1. CDR1 GTSNPN and CDR2 SVGIG come from the germline V gene (reference sequence). After removal of 0 bases from V and 9 bases from J, the junction contained 14 bases not matched to a gene. The CDR3 spans 17 residues. The chain's CDR3 is CAWSVRAGTDDFSPLHF. The CDR3 nucleotides read TGTGCCTGGAGTGTAAGGGCCGGGACAGACGATTTTTCACCCCTCCACTTT.

The rearrangement joins TRBV11-2 to TRBJ2-5, with D possibly being TRBD1 or TRBD2 (6 bases each). This CDR3 is 15 amino acids long. V dropped 0 bases and J dropped 5 bases, with 13 bases sitting between them. Germline V CDR1 and CDR2: SGHAT, FQNNGV. In DNA form, the CDR3 reads TGTGCCAGCAGCTTAGACGGGGGCCTCGCGGAGACCCAGTACTTC. Its translation is CASSLDGGLAETQYF. Variable domain in full (rest from reference TRBV11-2 and TRBJ2-5): EAGVAQSPRYKIIEKRQSVAFWCNPISGHATLYWYQQILGQGPKLLIQFQNNGVVDDSQLPKDRFSAERLKGVDSTLKIQPAKLEDSAVYLCASSLDGGLAETQYFGPGTRLLVL.

The rearrangement links TRBV12-3 or TRBV12-4 to TRBJ1-1; weak D call: TRBD1 (6 bases). The ends were cut back, 10 bases at V and 11 bases at J, with 17 bases in the middle. The CDR3 loop spans 11 amino acids. In nucleotides, the CDR3 is TGTGCCACCACAGGGATGGGGGAGGCTTTCTTT. This translates into CATTGMGEAFF.

This rearrangement joins TRBV7-2 to TRBJ2-1; 9 nucleotides match TRBD1. Germline values: CDR1 SGHTA, CDR2 FQGNSA. This CDR3 contains 14 residues. The ends lost 5 bases at V and 16 bases at J; junction bases unmatched: 15. The CDR3 sequence is CASSPVTQGAGRFF. The CDR3 DNA follows: TGTGCCAGCAGCCCAGTTACACAGGGGGCGGGACGTTTCTTC.

This clonotype was seen just once. The chain is built from TRBV5-4 and TRBJ2-5, with 7 bases fitting TRBD2. J was trimmed by 4 bases and V by 3 bases; bases with no gene match: 6. The CDR3 extends over 14 amino acids. Per germline, CDR1 SGHNT and CDR2 YYREEE (reference sequence). The CDR3 DNA sequence: TGTGCCAGCAGCTGGGGGGGACCGACAGAGACCCAGTACTTC. Translation gives CASSWGGPTETQYF.